These 9 T cell receptor beta chains were sequenced from one sample in a study of blood T cell repertoires in COVID-19. Assay: immunoSEQ multiplex PCR; the TCRdb copy retains only in-frame clones and omits some. This table has 380,000 or so clones, roughly 90% appearing once. The sequenced material came from PBMCs or T cells enriched from blood (not recorded which). The source is a woman aged 25-40 years with acute COVID-19.

The chain has TRBV24-1 and TRBJ2-6, with 8 nucleotides matching TRBD1. Trimming took 5 bases from V and 0 from J; bases not matched to a gene: 5. The CDR3 has 17 residues. CDR1 is KGHDR, CDR2 SFDVKD, per germline. The DNA of the CDR3 is TGTGCCACCAGTGGGACAGGGCAAAACTCTGGGGCCAACGTCCTGACTTTC. It translates to CATSGTGQNSGANVLTF.

The chain couples TRBV29-1 to TRBJ2-3; 7 positions agree with TRBD2. The CDR3 loop spans 13 amino acids. Germline values: CDR1 SQVTM, CDR2 ANQGSEA. The junction had 5 bases not matched to a gene; V was cut back by 4 bases and J by 4 bases. In DNA form, the CDR3 reads TGCAGCGTTGTGGGGGGGGAGGCAGATACGCAGTATTTT. This encodes CSVVGGEADTQYF.

The V and J genes are TRBV21-1 and TRBJ2-7; the D call of TRBD2 is as the table states it, not checked on the DNA. TRBV21-1 is described as a pseudogene. The CDR3 contains 18 residues. The DNA of the CDR3 is TGTGCCAGCAGCAATCTCGGGATGGTAGTCAGCCCTCACTACGAGCAGTACTTC. This translates into CASSNLGMVVSPHYEQYF.

The V and J genes are TRBV2 and TRBJ2-7; 10 bases agree with TRBD2. This CDR3 region has 16 residues. Per the germline V gene, CDR1 is SNHLY and CDR2 is FYNNEI. The J segment lost 1 base and the V segment lost 6 bases, leaving 9 bases of the junction unmatched. The DNA for the CDR3 is TGTGCCAGCAGCCATGGGGGTAGCGGGGGGTCCTACGAGCAGTACTTC. Translation: CASSHGGSGGSYEQYF.

The genes are TRBV24-1 and TRBJ1-5; the match to TRBD1 covers 10 bases. The CDR3 covers 16 residues. Trimming cost V 6 bases and J 6 bases; bases outside gene matches: 10. Germline lookup yields CDR1 KGHDR and CDR2 SFDVKD. The CDR3 loop reads CATSTRQGAWGQPQHF. CDR3 in DNA: TGTGCCACCAGTACGAGACAGGGGGCTTGGGGTCAGCCCCAGCATTTT.

In this sample, this clone turned up once. The gene calls are TRBV18 and TRBJ1-5; 7 bases align to TRBD1. V gave up 2 bases and J gave up 5 bases; unmatched junction bases: 6. The CDR3 has 15 amino acids. CDR1 KGHSH and CDR2 LQKENI come from the germline V gene. CDR3 DNA sequence: TGTGCCAGCTCACCAGAGACAGGGACCTATCAGCCCCAGCATTTT. This codes for CASSPETGTYQPQHF.

The rearrangement joins TRBV29-1 to TRBJ2-7; 7 bases fit TRBD2. The V gene's germline CDR1 is SQVTM and CDR2 ANQGSEA. The junction had 12 bases not matched to a gene; V was cut back by 7 bases and J by 6 bases. This CDR3 region has 13 residues. The CDR3 protein is CSALGGSGIEQYF. In DNA form, the CDR3 reads TGCAGCGCCTTGGGGGGGTCGGGCATCGAGCAGTACTTC.

This clone has more than one count but fewer than ten. The chain recombines TRBV5-6 with TRBJ1-4; TRBD1 matches at 9 bases. The CDR3 has 14 residues. Trimming cost V 3 bases and J 6 bases; bases outside gene matches: 3. CDR1 and CDR2 from the germline V gene are SGHDT and YYEEEE. The CDR3 DNA is TGTGCCAGCAGCTGGGGGACAGGGTATGAAAAACTGTTTTTT. Amino acid sequence: CASSWGTGYEKLFF.

The chain joins TRBV7-9 to TRBJ2-1, with D uncertain. Germline values: CDR1 SEHNR, CDR2 FQNEAQ (reference sequence). V lost 5 bases and J 4 bases, leaving 9 bases between the germline ends. This CDR3 comprises 13 residues. In DNA form, the CDR3 reads TGTGCCAGCAGCGACAACCGGTACAATGAGCAGTTCTTC. It codes for CASSDNRYNEQFF.